This T cell receptor (beta chain) was captured by sequencing in a study of cytomegalovirus exposure and HLA in healthy donors. Notes on the study in general: Equally common other TCR beta chains were less clonally expanded than HLA-associated ones, a later analysis found. TCR beta V segments were, for the most part, productive about 90% or about 30% of the time in an earlier analysis. An analysis was carried out later, and it reportedly showed fewer N-insertions in an Asian-associated ancestry cluster than the approximately 670-donor mean. Rates of TCR association differed by HLA locus in a later analysis, with DRB1 highest and HLA-C lowest.

On this clone itself: What it binds is not known.

After removal of 6 bases from V and 7 bases from J, the junction contained 13 bases not matched to a gene. Germline V gene lookup returns CDR1 LGHNT and CDR2 FRNRAP. This CDR3 region has 16 residues. Primers: 60 Vbeta forward and 13 Jbeta reverse. Sequenced by immunoSEQ multiplex PCR; TCRdb stores in-frame clones only, minus some. The sample has fewer than 150,000 clones, roughly 80% seen once. The specimen was PBMCs. This clonotype was sampled from a man between 50 and 59 years old in good health and CMV-seropositive. This chain connects TRBV12-5 to TRBJ1-5; TRBD1 matches 9 bases. As DNA, the CDR3 is TGTGCTAGTGGCTCAGAACAGGGGGCAGGTGTCCAGCCCCAGCATTTT. It yields the protein CASGSEQGAGVQPQHF.